This T cell receptor beta chain was captured by sequencing in a study of regulatory T cells in long-lasting Graves disease. The wider study: Those Graves' patients who were newly diagnosed had been on antithyroid drugs under 3 months.

To make TCR beta libraries, researchers used iRepertoire HTBI primers and Arm-PCR of CDR3 regions. TCRdb re-derived calls from the multiplex PCR reads in MiXCR, one entry per CDR3 protein. The table includes hundreds of thousands of distinct CDR3 sequences, approximately 15% detected once. This clonotype was seen only a few times. Its antigen is not identified. V lost 4 bases to trimming and J lost 5 bases; unmatched junction nucleotides: 7. This CDR3 has 15 amino acids. From germline, CDR1 is MNHNS and CDR2 SASEGT. The time point is: newly diagnosed GD, antithyroid drugs for less than 3 months. From PBMCs, RNA was extracted and then used to make the TCR library. A roughly 10-milliliter sample of peripheral blood was drawn into EDTA tubes. Whole-study results and caveats: Persistent disease exhibited a predilection for TRBV28, TRBJ1-2 and TRBJ2-5.

The same sample was also studied in work on T cells in Graves' hyperthyroidism and ophthalmopathy. Turning to that study: Carried out on the TCR CDR3, a first-round RT-PCR used the HTBI primer set.

Sequenced here: peripheral blood mononuclear cells (PBMCs), sampled at new diagnosis, from a patient treated with antithyroid drugs. This rearrangement joins TRBV6-1 to TRBJ2-7; 11 positions agree with TRBD2. This clonotype was sampled from a woman aged 30 to 39 with Graves disease. CDR3 amino acids: CASSGSGRGGHEQYF. CDR3 DNA: TGTGCCAGCAGTGGTAGCGGGAGGGGGGGTCACGAGCAGTACTTC.